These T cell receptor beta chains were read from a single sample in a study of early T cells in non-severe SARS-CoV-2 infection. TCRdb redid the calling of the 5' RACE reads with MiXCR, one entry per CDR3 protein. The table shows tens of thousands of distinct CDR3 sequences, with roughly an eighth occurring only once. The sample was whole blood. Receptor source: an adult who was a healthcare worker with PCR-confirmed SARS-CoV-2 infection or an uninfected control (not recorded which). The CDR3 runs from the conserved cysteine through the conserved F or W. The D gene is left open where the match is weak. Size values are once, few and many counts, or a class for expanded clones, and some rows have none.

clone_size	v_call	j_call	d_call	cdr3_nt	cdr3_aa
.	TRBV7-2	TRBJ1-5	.	TGTGCCAGCAGCCCCGGAGAGCATAGCAATCAGCCCCAGCATTTT	CASSPGEHSNQPQHF
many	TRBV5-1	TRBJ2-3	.	TGCGCCAGCAGCCCCCGGGGCCACAACACAGATACGCAGTATTTT	CASSPRGHNTDTQYF
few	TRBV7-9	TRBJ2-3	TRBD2	TGTGCCAGCCCGGAGGCGGGAGGACGCACAGATACGCAGTATTTT	CASPEAGGRTDTQYF
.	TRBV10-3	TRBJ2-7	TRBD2	TGTGCCACACGCGGACTAGCGGGAGGGCCGGACGAGCAGTACTTC	CATRGLAGGPDEQYF
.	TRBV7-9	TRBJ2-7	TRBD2	TGTGCCAGCAGGGCTAGCGGGAGTGGGTACGAGCAGTACTTC	CASRASGSGYEQYF
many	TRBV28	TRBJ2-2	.	TGTGCCAGCAGTTTAAGGTCACTAGCGAACACCGGGGAGCTGTTTTTT	CASSLRSLANTGELFF
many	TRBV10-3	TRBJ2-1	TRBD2	TGTGCCATCAGAGTCGTAGCGGGCCCCTACAATGAGCAGTTCTTC	CAIRVVAGPYNEQFF
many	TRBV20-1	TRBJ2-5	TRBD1	TGCAGTGCTAGGAGGGGACAGGGATACTTAGTTTACCAAGAGACCCAGTACTTC	CSARRGQGYLVYQETQYF
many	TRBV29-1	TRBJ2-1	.	TGCAGCGTTGGCCCAAGCGGGACACGGCAGGGCTACAATGAGCAGTTCTTC	CSVGPSGTRQGYNEQFF
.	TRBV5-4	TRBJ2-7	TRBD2	TGTGCCAGCAGCCAGGGACTAGCGAGCTACGAGCAGTACTTC	CASSQGLASYEQYF
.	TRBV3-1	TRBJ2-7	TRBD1	TGTGCCAGCAGCCAAGCGGGACAGGGCTCCTACGAGCAGTACTTC	CASSQAGQGSYEQYF
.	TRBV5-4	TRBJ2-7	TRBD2	TGTGCCAGCAGCCTAGGACTAGCGTTCGAGCAGTACTTC	CASSLGLAFEQYF
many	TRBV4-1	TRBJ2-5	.	TGCGCCAGCAGCCAAGATGTACAGAGGGAGACCCAGTACTTC	CASSQDVQRETQYF
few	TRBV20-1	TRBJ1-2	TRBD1	TGCAGTGCTGTACCCCCGGGACAGGGGTATGGCTATGGCTACACCTTC	CSAVPPGQGYGYGYTF
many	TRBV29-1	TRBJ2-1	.	TGCAGCGTTGTGGGGAGCTCCTACAATGAGCAGTTCTTC	CSVVGSSYNEQFF